The 3 T cell receptor beta chains below were found in one sample sequenced in a study of blood T cell repertoires in COVID-19. The repertoire was sequenced with immunoSEQ multiplex PCR; TCRdb's copy has only in-frame clones and lacks some. The table lists roughly 100,000 clones, about 90% of them singletons. Sequenced sample: peripheral blood. The source is a human donor in a cohort sampled during active COVID-19.

This chain uses TRBV4-2 with TRBJ1-2; 9 bases are a match to TRBD1. The CDR3 is 15 residues long. V was pared by 0 bases and J by 5 bases, with 4 bases of the junction left unmatched. CDR1 and CDR2 (germline): LGHNA, YNFKEQ. The DNA of the CDR3 is TGTGCCAGCAGCCAAGAAGGACAGGGGAGATATGGCTACACCTTC. Its protein product is CASSQEGQGRYGYTF.

The V and J genes are TRBV7-9 and TRBJ2-5; possibly TRBD2 for D (6 bases). The CDR3 runs 15 residues. Germline V gene data show CDR1 as SEHNR and CDR2 as FQNEAQ (reference sequence). V dropped 1 base and J dropped 5 bases, with 14 bases sitting between them. Here the CDR3 reads CASSLGSAGRETQYF. DNA of the CDR3: TGTGCCAGCAGCTTAGGGTCGGCAGGGAGGGAGACCCAGTACTTC.

The rearrangement links TRBV29-1 to TRBJ2-1; 10 bases fit TRBD1. The CDR3 is made up of 15 amino acids. The germline gives CDR1 SQVTM, CDR2 ANQGSEA. V was clipped by 4 bases and J by 9 bases; unmatched bases: 12. The CDR3 reads CSVALTGGRIGEQFF. CDR3 in DNA: TGCAGCGTTGCCCTGACAGGGGGCCGTATAGGTGAGCAGTTCTTC.